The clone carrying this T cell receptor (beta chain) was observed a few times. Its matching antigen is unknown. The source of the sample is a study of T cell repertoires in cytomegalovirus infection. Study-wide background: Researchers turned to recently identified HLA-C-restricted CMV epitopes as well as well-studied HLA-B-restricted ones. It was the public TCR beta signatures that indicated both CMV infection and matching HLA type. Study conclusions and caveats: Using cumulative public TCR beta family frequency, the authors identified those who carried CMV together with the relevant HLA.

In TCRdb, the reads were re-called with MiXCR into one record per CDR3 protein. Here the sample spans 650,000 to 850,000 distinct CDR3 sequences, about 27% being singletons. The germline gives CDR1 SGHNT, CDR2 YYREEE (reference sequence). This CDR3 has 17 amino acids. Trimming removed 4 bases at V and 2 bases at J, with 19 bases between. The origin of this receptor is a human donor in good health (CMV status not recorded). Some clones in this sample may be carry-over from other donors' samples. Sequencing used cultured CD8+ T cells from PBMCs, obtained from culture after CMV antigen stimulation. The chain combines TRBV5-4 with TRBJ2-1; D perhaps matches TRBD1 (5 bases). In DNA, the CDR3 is TGTGCCAGCAGCACAAAAGACGGAAGGGGAACCTACAATGAGCAGTTCTTC. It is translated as CASSTKDGRGTYNEQFF. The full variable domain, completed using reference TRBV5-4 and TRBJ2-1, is ETGVTQSPTHLIKTRGQQVTLRCSSQSGHNTVSWYQQALGQGPQFIFQYYREEENGRGNFPPRFSGLQFPNYSSELNVNALELDDSALYLCASSTKDGRGTYNEQFFGPGTRLTVL.